This passage covers 2 T cell receptor beta chains from one sample sequenced in a study of PD-L1 blockade in urothelial cancer. Sequenced by immunoSEQ multiplex PCR; TCRdb stores in-frame clones only, minus some. The sample holds 100,000 or so clones, around 85% seen once. The material sequenced was PBMCs, taken around atezolizumab (anti-PD-L1) treatment. The receptor source for this set is a man aged 45-65 years with urothelial cancer.

The chain uses TRBV5-5 and TRBJ1-5; a weak D match, TRBD1 (6 bases). The CDR3 is 19 residues long. The germline gives CDR1 SGHKS, CDR2 YYEKEE (reference sequence). Trimming took 4 bases from V and 0 from J, leaving 23 bases between them. For the CDR3, the DNA is TGTGCCAGCAGCGGTAGAATGGACAGAGGGGGATATAGCAATCAGCCCCAGCATTTT. It specifies CASSGRMDRGGYSNQPQHF.

The V gene is TRBV5-1, the J gene TRBJ1-4, with 8 bases aligning to TRBD1. Trimming at V came to 0 bases and at J to 2 bases, leaving 3 bases not matched to a gene. This CDR3 is built from 16 residues. The germline V gene has CDR1 SGHRS and CDR2 YFSETQ. The CDR3 nucleotides read TGCGCCAGCAGCTTGGGACAGGGGTCGACTAATGAAAAACTGTTTTTT. Protein product: CASSLGQGSTNEKLFF.